This TCR beta chain was recorded in a study of cytotoxic CD8 clonotypes in ibrutinib-treated CLL. Clones were read by immunoSEQ multiplex PCR, and TCRdb kept only the in-frame ones, dropping some. The sample carries 15,000 to 20,000 clones, over 70% recorded once. Study-level results: Public clonotypes were seen rarely and were contracted or stable on treatment.

With respect to this clone: Its antigen is undetermined.

This CDR3 comprises 16 residues. Germline CDR1 is SGHRS and CDR2 is YFSETQ. With 4 bases clipped from V and 5 bases from J, the junction kept 7 bases outside the gene matches. This receptor was taken from a human donor with chronic lymphocytic leukemia. Specimen: PBMCs, collected before ibrutinib treatment. This sequence joins TRBV5-1 and TRBJ2-2, with TRBD1 identical over 11 bases. The CDR3 nucleotides are TGCGCCAGCAGCCCGACCGGGACAGGGGGTACCGGGGAGCTGTTTTTT. Translating gives CASSPTGTGGTGELFF.